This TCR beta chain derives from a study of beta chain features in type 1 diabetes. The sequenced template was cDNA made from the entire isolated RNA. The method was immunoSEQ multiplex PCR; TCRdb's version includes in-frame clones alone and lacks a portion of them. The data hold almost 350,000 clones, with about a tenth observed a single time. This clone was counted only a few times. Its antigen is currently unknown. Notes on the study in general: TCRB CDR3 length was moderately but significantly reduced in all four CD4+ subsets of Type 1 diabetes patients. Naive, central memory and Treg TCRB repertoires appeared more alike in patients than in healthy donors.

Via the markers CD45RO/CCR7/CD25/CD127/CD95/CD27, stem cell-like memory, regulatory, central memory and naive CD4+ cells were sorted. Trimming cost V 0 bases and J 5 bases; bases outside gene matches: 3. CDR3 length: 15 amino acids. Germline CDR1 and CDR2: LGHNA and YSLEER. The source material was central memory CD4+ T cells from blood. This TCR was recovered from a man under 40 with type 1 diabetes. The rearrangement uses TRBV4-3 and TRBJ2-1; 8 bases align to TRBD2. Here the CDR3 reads CASSQDGGGNNEQFF. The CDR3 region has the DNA TGCGCCAGCAGCCAAGATGGCGGGGGGAACAATGAGCAGTTCTTC.